This TCR beta chain was retrieved from a study of T cell repertoires in aging, cancer and after chemotherapy. Study results and caveats: Healthy donors lost TCR diversity with age mainly through richness, cancer patients through richness and evenness. Compared with age-matched healthy donors, untreated hematological or solid cancer patients showed higher blood TCR clonality.

The CDR3 covers 13 residues. Germline CDR1 is SQVTM and CDR2 is ANQGSEA. The ends were cut back, 5 bases at V and 0 bases at J, with 10 bases in the middle. TRB rearrangements spanning V, D and J were amplified using mixed TRB-A/B primers. TCRdb analysed the multiplex PCR reads with MiXCR anew, one entry per CDR3 protein. The sample includes fewer than 12,000 distinct CDR3 sequences, more than 30% of them seen just once. The template was genomic DNA from peripheral blood, not RNA. Sample share makes this clonotype medium-sized. The target antigen is unknown. The specimen sequenced was blood. The chain employs TRBV29-1 and TRBJ2-5; perhaps D is TRBD1 or TRBD2 (5 bases each). This sequence originates from a human donor in good health. This chain's CDR3 is CSVRGRYQETQYF. The CDR3 DNA reads TGCAGCGTTCGGGGCCGGTACCAAGAGACCCAGTACTTC.